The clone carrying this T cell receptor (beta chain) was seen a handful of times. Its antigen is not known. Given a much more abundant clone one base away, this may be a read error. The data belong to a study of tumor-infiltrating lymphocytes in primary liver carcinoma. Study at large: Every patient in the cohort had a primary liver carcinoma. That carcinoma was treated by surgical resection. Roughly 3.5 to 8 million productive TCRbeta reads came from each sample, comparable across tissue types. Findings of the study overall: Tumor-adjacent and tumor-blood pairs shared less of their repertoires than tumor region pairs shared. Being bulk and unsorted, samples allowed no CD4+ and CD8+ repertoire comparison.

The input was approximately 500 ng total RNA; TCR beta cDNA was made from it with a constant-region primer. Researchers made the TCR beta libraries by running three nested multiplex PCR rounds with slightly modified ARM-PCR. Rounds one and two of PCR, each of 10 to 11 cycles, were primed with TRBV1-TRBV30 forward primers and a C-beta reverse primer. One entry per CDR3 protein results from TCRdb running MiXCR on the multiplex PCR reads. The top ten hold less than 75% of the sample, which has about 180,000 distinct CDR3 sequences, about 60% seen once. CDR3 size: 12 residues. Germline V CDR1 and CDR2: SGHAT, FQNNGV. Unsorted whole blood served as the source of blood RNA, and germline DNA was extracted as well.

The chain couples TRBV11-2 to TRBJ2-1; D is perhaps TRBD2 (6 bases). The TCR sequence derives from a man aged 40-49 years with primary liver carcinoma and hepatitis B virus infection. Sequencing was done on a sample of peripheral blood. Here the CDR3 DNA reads TGTGCCAGCAGCTTATGGGTAGCGGAGCAGCTCTTC. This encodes CASSLWVAEQLF.